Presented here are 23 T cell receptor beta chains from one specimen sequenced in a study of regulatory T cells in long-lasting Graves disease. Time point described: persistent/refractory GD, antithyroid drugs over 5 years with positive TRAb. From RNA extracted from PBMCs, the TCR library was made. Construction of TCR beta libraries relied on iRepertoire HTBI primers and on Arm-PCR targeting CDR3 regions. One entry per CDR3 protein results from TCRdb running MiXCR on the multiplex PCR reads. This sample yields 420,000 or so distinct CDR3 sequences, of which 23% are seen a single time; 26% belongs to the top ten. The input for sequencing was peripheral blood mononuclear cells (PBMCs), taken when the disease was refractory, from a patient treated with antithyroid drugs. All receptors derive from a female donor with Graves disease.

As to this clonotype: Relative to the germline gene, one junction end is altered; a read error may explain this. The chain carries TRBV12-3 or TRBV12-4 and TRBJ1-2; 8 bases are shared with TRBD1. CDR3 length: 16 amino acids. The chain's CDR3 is CVSSTGTGSIYYGYTF. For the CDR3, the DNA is TGTGTCAGCAGCACCGGGACAGGATCTATTTACTATGGCTACACCTTC.

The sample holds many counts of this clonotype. For the CDR3, the DNA is TGTGCCAGCAGTCTAGCGGGAGTTGAGACCCAGTACTTC. It translates to CASSLAGVETQYF. V and J are TRBV11-2 and TRBJ2-5; TRBD2 matches at 10 bases. From germline, CDR1 is SGHAT and CDR2 FQNNGV. With 6 bases clipped from V and 5 bases from J, the junction kept 3 bases outside the gene matches. This CDR3 is 13 amino acids long.

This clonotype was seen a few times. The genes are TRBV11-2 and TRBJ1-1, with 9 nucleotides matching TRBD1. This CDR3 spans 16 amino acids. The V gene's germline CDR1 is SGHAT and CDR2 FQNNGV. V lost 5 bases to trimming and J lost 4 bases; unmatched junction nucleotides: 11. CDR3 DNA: TGTGCCAGCAGCCGGCCGGGACAGGGTATACGCACTGAAGCTTTCTTT. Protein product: CASSRPGQGIRTEAFF.

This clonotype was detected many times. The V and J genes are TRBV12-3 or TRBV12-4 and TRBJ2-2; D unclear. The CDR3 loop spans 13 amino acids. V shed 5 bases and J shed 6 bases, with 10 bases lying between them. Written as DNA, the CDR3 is TGTGCCAGCAGTCCAAGGGCCGCCGGGGAGCTGTTTTTT. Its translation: CASSPRAAGELFF.

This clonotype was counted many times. CDR3 region: CASGLGFDEQYF. The CDR3 bases are TGTGCCAGCGGCTTAGGGTTCGACGAGCAGTACTTC. The V gene is TRBV28, the J gene TRBJ2-7; unclear D gene. Germline CDR1 and CDR2: MDHEN and SYDVKM. V was trimmed by 8 bases and J by 5 bases, leaving 13 bases between them. The CDR3 runs 12 residues.

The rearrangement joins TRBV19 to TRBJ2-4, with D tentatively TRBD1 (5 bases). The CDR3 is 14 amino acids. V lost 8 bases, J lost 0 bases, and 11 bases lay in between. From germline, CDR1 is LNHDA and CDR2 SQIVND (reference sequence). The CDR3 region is CASADTLAKNIQYF. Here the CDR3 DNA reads TGTGCCAGTGCGGACACGTTAGCCAAAAACATTCAGTACTTC. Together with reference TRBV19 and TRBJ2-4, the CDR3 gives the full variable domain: DGGITQSPKYLFRKEGQNVTLSCEQNLNHDAMYWYRQDPGQGLRLIYYSQIVNDFQKGDIAEGYSVSREKKESFPLTVTSAQKNPTAFYLCASADTLAKNIQYFGAGTRLSVL.

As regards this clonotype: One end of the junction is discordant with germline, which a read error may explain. The CDR3 reads CSVRTGPYGQYF. The CDR3 bases are TGCAGCGTTCGAACGGGGCCCTACGGGCAGTACTTC. This chain joins TRBV29-1 and TRBJ2-7; possibly TRBD1 or TRBD2 for D (5 bases each). This CDR3 has 12 amino acids. Looked up from germline, CDR1 is SQVTM and CDR2 is ANQGSEA.

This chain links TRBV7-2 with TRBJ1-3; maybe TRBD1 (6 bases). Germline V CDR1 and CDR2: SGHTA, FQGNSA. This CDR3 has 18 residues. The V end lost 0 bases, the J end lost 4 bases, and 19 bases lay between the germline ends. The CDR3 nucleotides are TGTGCCAGCAGCTTAGCATTATCGACGGGGGCGCGGGGAAACACCATATATTTT. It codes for CASSLALSTGARGNTIYF.

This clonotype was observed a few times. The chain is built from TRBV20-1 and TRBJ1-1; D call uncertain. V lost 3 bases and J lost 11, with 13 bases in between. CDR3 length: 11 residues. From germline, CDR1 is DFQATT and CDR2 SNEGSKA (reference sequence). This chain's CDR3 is CSARKETLAFF. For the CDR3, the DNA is TGCAGTGCTAGGAAAGAAACGTTGGCTTTCTTT.

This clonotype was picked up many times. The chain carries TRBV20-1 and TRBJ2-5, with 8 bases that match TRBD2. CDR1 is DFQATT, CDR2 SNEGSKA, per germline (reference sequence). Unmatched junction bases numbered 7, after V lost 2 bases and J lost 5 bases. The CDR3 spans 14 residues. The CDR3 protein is CSARLAGKGETQYF. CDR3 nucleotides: TGCAGTGCTAGATTAGCGGGAAAGGGGGAGACCCAGTACTTC.

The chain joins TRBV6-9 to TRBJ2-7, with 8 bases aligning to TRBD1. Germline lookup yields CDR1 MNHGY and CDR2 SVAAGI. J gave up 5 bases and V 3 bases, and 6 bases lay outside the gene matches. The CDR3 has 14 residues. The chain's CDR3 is CASSYEQGDHEQYF. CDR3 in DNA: TGTGCCAGCAGTTACGAACAGGGGGACCACGAGCAGTACTTC.

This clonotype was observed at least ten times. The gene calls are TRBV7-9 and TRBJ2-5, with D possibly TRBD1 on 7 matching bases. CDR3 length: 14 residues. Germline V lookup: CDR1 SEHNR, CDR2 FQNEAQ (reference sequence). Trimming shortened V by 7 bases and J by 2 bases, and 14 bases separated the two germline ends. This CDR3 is CASTRQGGQETQYF. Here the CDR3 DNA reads TGTGCCAGCACCAGACAGGGAGGTCAAGAGACCCAGTACTTC.

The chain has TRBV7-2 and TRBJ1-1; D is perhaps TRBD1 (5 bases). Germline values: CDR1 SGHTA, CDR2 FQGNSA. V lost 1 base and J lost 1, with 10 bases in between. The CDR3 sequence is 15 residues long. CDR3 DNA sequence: TGTACCAGCAGCTTAGGAACGCAGGGGAACACTGAAGCTTTCTTT. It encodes CTSSLGTQGNTEAFF.

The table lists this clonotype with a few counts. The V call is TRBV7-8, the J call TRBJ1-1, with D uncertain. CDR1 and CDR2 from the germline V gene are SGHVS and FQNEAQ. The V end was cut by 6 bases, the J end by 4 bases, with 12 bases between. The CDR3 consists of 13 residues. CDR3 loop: CASRLSPSTEAFF. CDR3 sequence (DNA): TGTGCCAGCAGGCTATCCCCTAGCACTGAAGCTTTCTTT.

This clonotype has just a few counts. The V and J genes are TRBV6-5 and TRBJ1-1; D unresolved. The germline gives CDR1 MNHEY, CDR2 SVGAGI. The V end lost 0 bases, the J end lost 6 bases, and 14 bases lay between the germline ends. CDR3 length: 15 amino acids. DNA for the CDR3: TGTGCCAGCAGTTACTCGGCTAGTTCCGCGCCTGAAGCTTTCTTT. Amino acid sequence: CASSYSASSAPEAFF.

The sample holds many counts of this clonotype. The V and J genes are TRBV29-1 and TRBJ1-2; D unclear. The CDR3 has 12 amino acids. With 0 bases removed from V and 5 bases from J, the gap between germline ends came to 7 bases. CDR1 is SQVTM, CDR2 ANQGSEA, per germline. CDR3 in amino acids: CSVEDKTYGYTF. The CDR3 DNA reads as TGCAGCGTTGAAGATAAAACTTATGGCTACACCTTC.

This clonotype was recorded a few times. The DNA for the CDR3 is TGCGCCAGCAGCTTGGACCCAGGGCCCCCCTACGAGCAGTACTTC. Its translation: CASSLDPGPPYEQYF. The chain has TRBV5-1 and TRBJ2-7; D may be TRBD1 (5 bases). CDR1 and CDR2 (germline): SGHRS, YFSETQ. The CDR3 is 15 amino acids. V lost 0 bases and J 2 bases, leaving 12 bases between the germline ends. Complete variable domain (other parts from reference TRBV5-1 and TRBJ2-7): KAGVTQTPRYLIKTRGQQVTLSCSPISGHRSVSWYQQTPGQGLQFLFEYFSETQRNKGNFPGRFSGRQFSNSRSEMNVSTLELGDSALYLCASSLDPGPPYEQYFGPGTRLTVT.

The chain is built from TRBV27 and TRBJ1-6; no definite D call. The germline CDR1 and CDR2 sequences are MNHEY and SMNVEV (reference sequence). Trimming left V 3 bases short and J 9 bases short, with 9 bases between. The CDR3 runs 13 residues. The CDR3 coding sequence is TGTGCCAGCAGTTTGGGATGGGGTTCACCCCTCCACTTT. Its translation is CASSLGWGSPLHF.

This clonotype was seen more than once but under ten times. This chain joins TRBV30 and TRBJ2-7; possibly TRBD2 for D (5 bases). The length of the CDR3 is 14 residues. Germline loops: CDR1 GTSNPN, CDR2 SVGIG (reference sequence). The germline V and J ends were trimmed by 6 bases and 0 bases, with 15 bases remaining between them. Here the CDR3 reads CACLHPAGSYEQYF. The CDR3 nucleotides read TGTGCCTGCCTTCATCCGGCGGGCTCCTACGAGCAGTACTTC.

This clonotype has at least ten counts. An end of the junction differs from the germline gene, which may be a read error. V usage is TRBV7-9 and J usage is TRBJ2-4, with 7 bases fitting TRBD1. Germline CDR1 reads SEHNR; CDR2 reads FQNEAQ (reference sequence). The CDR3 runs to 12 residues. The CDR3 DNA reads TGTGCCAGCAGCTTAGCATCGGACAGGCTCAACTTC. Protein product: CASSLASDRLNF.

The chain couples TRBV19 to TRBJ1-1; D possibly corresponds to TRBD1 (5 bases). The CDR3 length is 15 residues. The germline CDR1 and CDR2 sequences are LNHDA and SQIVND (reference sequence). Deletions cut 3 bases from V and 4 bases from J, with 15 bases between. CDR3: CASSIGGFTVTEAFF. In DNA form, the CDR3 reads TGTGCCAGTAGTATTGGGGGGTTCACGGTCACTGAAGCTTTCTTT.

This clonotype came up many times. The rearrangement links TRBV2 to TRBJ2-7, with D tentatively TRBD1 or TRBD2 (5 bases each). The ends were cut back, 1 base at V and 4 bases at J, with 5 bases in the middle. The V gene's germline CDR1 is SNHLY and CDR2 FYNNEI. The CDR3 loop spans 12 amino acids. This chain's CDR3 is CASSEGGYEQYF. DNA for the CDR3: TGTGCCAGCAGTGAAGGGGGGTACGAGCAGTACTTC.

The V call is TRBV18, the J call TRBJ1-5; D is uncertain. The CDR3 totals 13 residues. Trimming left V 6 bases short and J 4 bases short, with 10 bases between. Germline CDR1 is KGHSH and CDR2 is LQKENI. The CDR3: CASSPELNQPQHF. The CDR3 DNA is TGTGCCAGCTCTCCCGAATTAAATCAGCCCCAGCATTTT.